These 20 T cell receptor beta chains were all obtained from the same sample, sequenced in a study of blood T cell repertoires in COVID-19. Profiled with immunoSEQ multiplex PCR; TCRdb holds only in-frame clones, not every one. The sample yields 110,000 to 150,000 clones, about four fifths seen once. The sequenced material came from peripheral blood. These receptors were collected from a human donor in a cohort sampled during active COVID-19.

The V call is TRBV28, the J call TRBJ1-5, with D possibly matching TRBD1 (5 bases). The V end was cut by 6 bases, the J end by 2 bases, with 14 bases between. The germline V gene has CDR1 MDHEN and CDR2 SYDVKM. The CDR3 is 15 residues long. In DNA form, the CDR3 reads TGTGCCAGCAGATGGCAGGGCGGTGGCAATCAGCCCCAGCATTTT. Residues: CASRWQGGGNQPQHF.

V gene TRBV7-2 combines with J gene TRBJ2-5, with D maybe TRBD2 (7 bases). The CDR3 has 15 residues. Germline values: CDR1 SGHTA, CDR2 FQGNSA. Trimming left V 1 base short and J 6 bases short, with 15 bases between. The CDR3 region is CASSLEGGAGKTQYF. CDR3 DNA: TGTGCCAGCAGCTTAGAGGGGGGGGCCGGAAAGACCCAGTACTTC.

The chain has TRBV18 and TRBJ2-5; D gene unclear. Germline CDR1 KGHSH, CDR2 LQKENI. Deletions cut 2 bases from V and 1 base from J, with 14 bases between. This CDR3 is 16 amino acids long. The CDR3 nucleotides are TGTGCCAGCTCACCAGACACGTACGATCCCCAAGAGACCCAGTACTTC. Encoded protein: CASSPDTYDPQETQYF.

The chain has TRBV9 and TRBJ2-7, with 10 nucleotides matching TRBD1. V lost 0 bases to trimming and J lost 7 bases; unmatched junction nucleotides: 13. This CDR3 comprises 17 residues. Germline values: CDR1 SGDLS, CDR2 YYNGEE. CDR3 residues: CASSVEFGTGDTREQYF. In DNA, the CDR3 is TGTGCCAGCAGCGTAGAGTTCGGGACAGGGGACACTAGGGAGCAGTACTTC. Full variable domain (outside the CDR3, taken from reference TRBV9 and TRBJ2-7): DSGVTQTPKHLITATGQRVTLRCSPRSGDLSVYWYQQSLDQGLQFLIQYYNGEERAKGNILERFSAQQFPDLHSELNLSSLELGDSALYFCASSVEFGTGDTREQYFGPGTRLTVT.

The genes are TRBV7-2 and TRBJ1-5, with 7 bases that match TRBD1. The germline CDR1 and CDR2 sequences are SGHTA and FQGNSA. The CDR3 runs to 18 residues. V lost 2 bases and J lost 3; bases outside the gene matches: 13. The CDR3 DNA reads TGTGCCAGCAGCTTACGGAGGGGGCTCTCAGGTACCAATCAGCCCCAGCATTTT. It translates to CASSLRRGLSGTNQPQHF.

This clone came up once. The chain is built from TRBV9 and TRBJ1-2; D is possibly TRBD1 (6 bases). CDR1 is SGDLS and CDR2 is YYNGEE in the germline V gene. V lost 0 bases and J 3 bases, leaving 6 bases between the germline ends. CDR3 length: 13 amino acids. The CDR3 reads CASSVAGDYGYTF. CDR3 in DNA: TGTGCCAGCAGCGTAGCAGGGGACTATGGCTACACCTTC. Drawing the rest from reference TRBV9 and TRBJ1-2, the complete variable domain is DSGVTQTPKHLITATGQRVTLRCSPRSGDLSVYWYQQSLDQGLQFLIQYYNGEERAKGNILERFSAQQFPDLHSELNLSSLELGDSALYFCASSVAGDYGYTFGSGTRLTVV.

V is TRBV18 and J is TRBJ1-1; perhaps TRBD1 as D (6 bases). The CDR3 length is 14 residues. V lost 2 bases to trimming and J lost 0 bases, with 7 bases between them. Germline V gives CDR1 KGHSH, CDR2 LQKENI. The CDR3 protein is CASSPGGMNTEAFF. The CDR3 DNA reads TGTGCCAGCTCACCAGGGGGCATGAACACTGAAGCTTTCTTT.

The chain joins TRBV18 to TRBJ1-4; 7 nucleotides line up with TRBD1. With V trimmed by 3 bases and J by 8 bases, 6 bases remained unmatched. CDR1 KGHSH and CDR2 LQKENI come from the germline V gene. The CDR3 is 14 amino acids. CDR3 residues: CASSPTGYGEKLFF. CDR3 nucleotide sequence: TGTGCCAGCTCACCGACAGGGTACGGCGAAAAACTGTTTTTT.

V usage is TRBV6-5 and J usage is TRBJ2-3; tentative D call: TRBD2 (6 bases). This CDR3 region has 15 residues. Germline CDR1 reads MNHEY; CDR2 reads SVGAGI. V lost 2 bases and J lost 0, with 9 bases in between. CDR3 protein: CASSYAGPSTDTQYF. The CDR3 DNA reads as TGTGCCAGCAGTTACGCGGGACCTAGCACAGATACGCAGTATTTT.

The chain employs TRBV5-4 and TRBJ2-7; weak D call: TRBD1 (5 bases). V was cut by 0 bases and J by 0 bases, with 16 bases left in between. The CDR3 covers 17 residues. Germline values: CDR1 SGHNT, CDR2 YYREEE (reference sequence). The CDR3 sequence is CASSLARGAGNSYEQYF. Written as DNA, the CDR3 is TGTGCCAGCAGCTTGGCCCGTGGGGCAGGAAACTCCTACGAGCAGTACTTC.

The rearrangement joins TRBV12-3 or TRBV12-4 to TRBJ1-1, with unresolved D. The length of the CDR3 is 13 residues. The V end was cut by 6 bases, the J end by 3 bases, with 11 bases between. The CDR3 is CASSPRRDTEAFF. The CDR3 nucleotides read TGTGCCAGCAGCCCCAGGAGGGACACTGAAGCTTTCTTT.

The chain joins TRBV18 to TRBJ2-3; 9 positions agree with TRBD2. There are 16 residues in the CDR3. Germline-derived CDR1 and CDR2 are KGHSH and LQKENI. With 5 bases clipped from V and 0 bases from J, the junction kept 6 bases outside the gene matches. CDR3 protein: CASSTRLAVSTDTQYF. In DNA, the CDR3 is TGTGCCAGCTCAACCCGACTAGCGGTTAGCACAGATACGCAGTATTTT.

This chain uses TRBV5-4 with TRBJ2-7, with TRBD1 as a possible D gene (5 bases). V was clipped by 0 bases and J by 7 bases, with 23 bases between them. There are 17 residues in the CDR3. Germline CDR1 and CDR2: SGHNT and YYREEE (reference sequence). CDR3 region: CASSLGSGRQGDSEQYF. In DNA, the CDR3 is TGTGCCAGCAGCTTGGGGTCCGGACGGCAGGGCGATAGTGAGCAGTACTTC.

The J gene is TRBJ2-3, the V gene TRBV4-3; TRBD2 aligns across 12 bases. V lost 1 base and J lost 7; bases outside the gene matches: 18. The CDR3 runs to 20 residues. Germline-derived CDR1 and CDR2 are LGHNA and YSLEER. The CDR3: CASSQVPYSQTSGSGNTQYF. The CDR3 coding sequence is TGCGCCAGCAGCCAAGTTCCCTACTCTCAGACTAGCGGGAGCGGGAATACGCAGTATTTT.

V is TRBV19 and J is TRBJ1-3, with 9 bases aligning to TRBD1. Germline V gene data show CDR1 as LNHDA and CDR2 as SQIVND (reference sequence). There are 15 residues in the CDR3. With V trimmed by 7 bases and J by 2 bases, 6 bases remained unmatched. This CDR3 is CASTRDRVAGNTIYF. The CDR3 bases are TGTGCCAGTACTAGGGACAGGGTTGCTGGAAACACCATATATTTT.

The chain employs TRBV7-8 and TRBJ2-1, with 7 positions matching TRBD2. The CDR3 loop spans 15 amino acids. The V gene's germline CDR1 is SGHVS and CDR2 FQNEAQ. Losses at the gene ends were 2 bases for V and 0 bases for J; bases not matched to a gene: 1. The CDR3 here is CASSLRTSSYNEQFF. The DNA for the CDR3 is TGTGCCAGCAGCTTACGGACTAGCTCCTACAATGAGCAGTTCTTC.

This clone appeared a single time. This chain links TRBV14 with TRBJ1-1; 7 bases are shared with TRBD1. There are 15 residues in the CDR3. V trimming: 8 bases; J trimming: 1 base; junction bases outside the gene matches: 10. CDR1 and CDR2 (germline): SGHDN, FVKESK. The CDR3 loop is CASHDWTGGNTEAFF. The CDR3 DNA follows: TGTGCCAGCCATGACTGGACAGGTGGGAACACTGAAGCTTTCTTT.

This chain connects TRBV7-9 to TRBJ2-4, with D possibly TRBD2 on 5 matching bases. Germline loops: CDR1 SEHNR, CDR2 FQNEAQ (reference sequence). The CDR3 contains 14 residues. V was shortened by 4 bases and J by 1 base, with 8 bases between the two germline ends. The DNA of the CDR3 is TGTGCCAGCAGCTGGACTTCGGCCAAAAACATTCAGTACTTC. Translated, it gives CASSWTSAKNIQYF.

J is TRBJ1-4 and V is TRBV11-2, with 8 bases matching TRBD1. The CDR3 spans 15 residues. The germline CDR1 and CDR2 sequences are SGHAT and FQNNGV. J was trimmed by 7 bases and V by 3 bases; bases with no gene match: 7. The CDR3 sequence is CASSLNGQGFEKLFF. In DNA, the CDR3 is TGTGCCAGCAGCTTGAATGGACAGGGTTTTGAAAAACTGTTTTTT. Using reference TRBV11-2 and TRBJ1-4 for the parts outside the CDR3, the full variable domain is EAGVAQSPRYKIIEKRQSVAFWCNPISGHATLYWYQQILGQGPKLLIQFQNNGVVDDSQLPKDRFSAERLKGVDSTLKIQPAKLEDSAVYLCASSLNGQGFEKLFFGSGTQLSVL.

This clone was seen only a few times. This chain connects TRBV14 to TRBJ1-3, with TRBD1 matching over 8 bases. The germline CDR1 and CDR2 sequences are SGHDN and FVKESK. This CDR3 has 16 amino acids. V lost 1 base and J lost 0; bases outside the gene matches: 2. In DNA, the CDR3 is TGTGCCAGCAGCCAAGGACAGGGGTTCTCTGGAAACACCATATATTTT. Its translation is CASSQGQGFSGNTIYF.